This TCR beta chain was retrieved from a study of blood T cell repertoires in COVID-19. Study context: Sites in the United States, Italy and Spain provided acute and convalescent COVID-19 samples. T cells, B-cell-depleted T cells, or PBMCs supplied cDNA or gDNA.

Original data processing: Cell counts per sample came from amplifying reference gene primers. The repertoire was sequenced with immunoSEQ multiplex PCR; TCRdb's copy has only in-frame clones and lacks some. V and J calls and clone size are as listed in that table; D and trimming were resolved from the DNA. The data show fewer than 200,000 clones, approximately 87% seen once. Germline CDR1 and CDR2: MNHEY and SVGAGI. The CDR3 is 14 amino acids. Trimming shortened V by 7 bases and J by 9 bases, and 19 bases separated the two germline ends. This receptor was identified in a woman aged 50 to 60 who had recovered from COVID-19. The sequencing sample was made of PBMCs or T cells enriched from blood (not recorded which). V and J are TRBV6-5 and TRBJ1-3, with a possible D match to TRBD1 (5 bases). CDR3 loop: CASTPAGVYGTIYF. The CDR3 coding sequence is TGTGCCAGCACCCCTGCGGGGGTTTATGGCACCATATATTTT.